The present T cell receptor (beta chain) was sequenced within a study of human T cells and chemical hapten exposure. Across the whole study: Small pooled library volume differences mainly caused per-sample TCR yield variation.

V shed 2 bases and J shed 0 bases, with 11 bases lying between them. Germline values: CDR1 MNHEY, CDR2 SVGEGT. CDR3 length: 16 amino acids. Study-level points and caveats: The count of PT1 expanded TCRs correlated positively with patch test score.

Unique molecular identifiers were affixed to discrete cDNA molecules within the library. TCRdb fed the RACE reads into MiXCR, producing one record per CDR3 protein. Of approximately 120,000 distinct CDR3 sequences listed, 9% to 9.5% are singletons. This clonotype was seen many times. Its antigen is still unknown. Regarding time point: patch test 2, 6 weeks after DPC sensitization. Indicated treatment: therapeutic diphenylcyclopropenone sensitization with weekly scalp DPC. The rearrangement uses TRBV6-2 or TRBV6-3 and TRBJ1-5; a weak D match, TRBD1 (5 bases). Specimen: whole blood, collected in connection with sensitization to the hapten diphenylcyclopropenone (DPC). The TCR comes from a woman aged 40 to 50 with alopecia areata. Some clones in this sample may be carry-over from other donors' samples. As DNA, the CDR3 is TGTGCCAGCAGTTACGTCGCAGGGATTAGCAATCAGCCCCAGCATTTT. Translating gives CASSYVAGISNQPQHF.